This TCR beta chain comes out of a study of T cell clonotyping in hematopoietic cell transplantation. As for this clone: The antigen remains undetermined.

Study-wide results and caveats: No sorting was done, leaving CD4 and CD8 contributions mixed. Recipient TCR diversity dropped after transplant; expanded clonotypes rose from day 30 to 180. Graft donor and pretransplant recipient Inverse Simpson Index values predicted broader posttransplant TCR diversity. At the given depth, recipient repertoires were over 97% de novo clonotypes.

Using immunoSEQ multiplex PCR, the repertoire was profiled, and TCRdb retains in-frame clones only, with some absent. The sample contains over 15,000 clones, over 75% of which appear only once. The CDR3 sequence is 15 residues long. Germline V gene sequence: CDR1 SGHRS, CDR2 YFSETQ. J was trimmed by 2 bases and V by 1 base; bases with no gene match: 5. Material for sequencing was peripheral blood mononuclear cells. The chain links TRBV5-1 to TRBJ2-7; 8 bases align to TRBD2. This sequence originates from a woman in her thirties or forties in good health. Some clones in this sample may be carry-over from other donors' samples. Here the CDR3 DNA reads TGCGCCAGCAGCTTGAGCGGGAGTGAACCCTACGAGCAGTACTTC. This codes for CASSLSGSEPYEQYF.